The source of this T cell receptor beta chain is a study of cytomegalovirus exposure and HLA in healthy donors. Study results and caveats: A later analysis showed HLA-associated TCR beta chains outstripping equally common others in clonal expansion.

Donors in the study were healthy people who gave bone marrow. These donors counted as nominally healthy when sampled, but unrecorded immune exposures were likely. Notes on this clone: The antigen remains unidentified.

Primers included in the PCR were 60 Vbeta and 13 Jbeta primers. Produced via immunoSEQ multiplex PCR; TCRdb's table is partial and in-frame only. The repertoire holds some 150,000 clones, with approximately 88% as singletons. The clonotype comes from a woman in her late teens or twenties in good health and CMV-seronegative. Sequences were obtained from PBMCs.

The CDR3 DNA follows: TGTGCCAGCAGTGAATTACGGGGGAAGAATTCACCCCTCCACTTT. Residues: CASSELRGKNSPLHF. The V gene is TRBV6-1, the J gene TRBJ1-6, with TRBD1 as a possible D gene (5 bases). Germline V gene lookup returns CDR1 MNHNS and CDR2 SASEGT. The germline V and J ends were trimmed by 2 bases and 7 bases, with 12 bases remaining between them. The CDR3 length is 15 residues.